The rows below give T cell receptor beta chains drawn from one sample of a study of shared clonotypes between healthy human individuals. The protocol was immunoSEQ multiplex PCR, while the TCRdb copy is restricted to in-frame clones and leaves out a portion. The data show approximately 500,000 clones, with about 95% seen just once and 0.06% held by the top ten. Source material: naive CD4+ T cells sorted from blood. These receptors were taken from a woman in her twenties or thirties in good health. CDR3s include the opening cysteine and the closing phenylalanine or tryptophan. A D gene is named only where the DNA matches it firmly. The size entry is marked missing in some rows and otherwise reads once, few, many or a size class.

size	J	D	length	V	CDR3	DNA
NA	TRBJ1-1	NA	14	TRBV11-2	CASSQNGGNTEAFF	TGTGCCAGCAGCCAAAACGGGGGGAACACTGAAGCTTTCTTT
once	TRBJ1-1	NA	13	TRBV14	CASSRGVNTEAFF	TGTGCCAGCAGCCGCGGGGTTAACACTGAAGCTTTCTTT
NA	TRBJ2-3	TRBD2	19	TRBV7-6	CASRGGASGSSWGTDTQYF	TGTGCCAGCAGAGGAGGGGCAAGCGGGAGTTCGTGGGGCACAGATACGCAGTATTTT
NA	TRBJ2-1	NA	13	TRBV7-9	CAVKDYTVNEQFF	TGTGCCGTGAAAGATTACACGGTAAATGAGCAGTTCTTC
once	TRBJ2-1	TRBD2	15	TRBV28	CASSTSGSRYNEQFF	TGTGCCAGCAGCACCAGCGGGAGTCGCTACAATGAGCAGTTCTTC
NA	TRBJ2-1	TRBD1	16	TRBV27	CASRRRGQASYNEQFF	TGTGCCAGCAGACGGAGGGGACAGGCCTCCTACAATGAGCAGTTCTTC
NA	TRBJ2-1	TRBD1	15	TRBV28	CASSPSGTGLIEQFF	TGTGCCAGCAGTCCGTCCGGGACAGGGCTTATTGAGCAGTTCTTC
NA	TRBJ2-1	NA	15	TRBV10-3	CAISTTDYAGNEQFF	TGTGCCATCAGCACGACCGATTATGCGGGCAATGAGCAGTTCTTC
NA	TRBJ2-2	NA	18	TRBV4-1	CASSQEFGGVSISGELFF	TGCGCCAGCAGCCAAGAATTCGGGGGAGTTTCCATTTCCGGGGAGCTGTTTTTT
NA	TRBJ1-2	NA	12	TRBV18	CASSPSPGGYTF	TGTGCCAGCTCACCATCCCCGGGTGGCTACACCTTC
once	TRBJ2-5	NA	15	TRBV7-3	CASSLASGAQETQYF	TGTGCCAGCAGCTTAGCCTCGGGGGCCCAAGAGACCCAGTACTTC
NA	TRBJ1-1	NA	15	TRBV27	CASSKGGGMNTEAFF	TGTGCCAGCAGTAAAGGGGGGGGGATGAACACTGAAGCTTTCTTT
NA	TRBJ1-3	NA	15	TRBV7-3	CASSQRGGGGNTIYF	TGTGCCAGCAGCCAAAGGGGCGGCGGTGGGAACACCATATATTTT
NA	TRBJ2-5	NA	14	TRBV28	CASSLGGVQETQYF	TGTGCCAGCAGTTTGGGCGGAGTCCAAGAGACCCAGTACTTC
NA	TRBJ2-3	TRBD2	16	TRBV28	CASRRTSGNPKDTQYF	TGTGCCAGCAGACGGACTAGCGGGAACCCAAAAGATACGCAGTATTTT
NA	TRBJ2-1	NA	15	TRBV11-2	CASSTRESRMREQFF	TGTGCCAGCAGCACCCGGGAGAGCAGAATGAGGGAGCAGTTCTTC
NA	TRBJ2-1	TRBD2	20	TRBV2	CASSPYTDRLAVGWRNEQFF	TGTGCCAGCAGCCCTTACACGGATAGACTAGCGGTGGGATGGAGGAATGAGCAGTTCTTC
NA	TRBJ1-1	TRBD1	14	TRBV19	CASSQTGVNTEAFF	TGTGCCAGTAGCCAGACAGGGGTAAACACTGAAGCTTTCTTT
NA	TRBJ2-5	TRBD2	18	TRBV19	CASQNLRGRGGALETQYF	TGTGCCTCCCAGAATCTACGCGGGCGGGGGGGCGCGTTGGAGACCCAGTACTTC
NA	TRBJ2-7	TRBD1	12	TRBV2	CASRGQGYEQYF	TGTGCCAGCAGAGGACAGGGATACGAGCAGTACTTC
NA	TRBJ2-1	TRBD2	16	TRBV28	CASSPPPSGRGDEQFF	TGTGCCAGCAGCCCCCCGCCTAGCGGGAGGGGGGATGAGCAGTTCTTC
NA	TRBJ2-1	NA	16	TRBV5-1	CASSETGPSSYNEQFF	TGCGCCAGCAGCGAAACAGGACCCAGCTCCTACAATGAGCAGTTCTTC
NA	TRBJ2-1	TRBD2	14	TRBV19	CASSMVAGNNEQFF	TGTGCCAGTAGTATGGTAGCGGGGAACAATGAGCAGTTCTTC
NA	TRBJ2-7	NA	16	TRBV1	CTSSHVTGGSCYEQYF	TGCACCAGCAGCCATGTAACAGGGGGCTCCTGCTACGAGCAGTACTTC
NA	TRBJ1-5	NA	23	TRBV28	CASSLWGPPKTTGPNLSNQPQHF	TGTGCCAGCAGTTTATGGGGACCACCGAAAACGACAGGCCCTAACCTTAGCAATCAGCCCCAGCATTTT
NA	TRBJ2-1	NA	12	TRBV7-9	CASSLPRNEQFF	TGTGCCAGCAGCTTACCACGGAATGAGCAGTTCTTC
NA	TRBJ1-2	NA	14	TRBV19	CASSGAQFFYGYTF	TGTGCCAGCTCGGGGGCACAGTTCTTCTATGGCTACACCTTC
NA	TRBJ2-1	TRBD2	16	TRBV10-2	CASSWGGSGSYNEQFF	TGCGCCAGCAGTTGGGGGGGTAGCGGATCCTACAATGAGCAGTTCTTC
NA	TRBJ2-7	NA	13	TRBV6-6	CASSTRGFYEQYF	TGTGCCAGCTCAACCAGGGGTTTCTACGAGCAGTACTTC
NA	TRBJ2-1	TRBD2	15	TRBV6-5	CASSHGAGGKYEQFF	TGTGCCAGCAGTCACGGGGCGGGAGGGAAGTATGAGCAGTTCTTC
NA	TRBJ1-2	NA	14	TRBV14	CASSQDLGIGGYTF	TGTGCCAGCAGCCAAGATCTGGGAATAGGTGGCTACACCTTC
NA	TRBJ2-2	NA	16	TRBV11-2	CASSSPPFRDTGELFF	TGTGCCAGCAGCTCTCCCCCGTTTCGGGACACCGGGGAGCTGTTTTTT
NA	TRBJ2-1	TRBD2	18	TRBV18	CASSPPLAGMSSYNEQFF	TGTGCCAGCTCACCCCCTCTAGCGGGCATGAGCTCCTACAATGAGCAGTTCTTC
NA	TRBJ2-1	NA	11	TRBV7-9	CASSPTNEQFF	TGTGCCAGCAGCCCTACCAATGAGCAGTTCTTC
NA	TRBJ2-4	NA	15	TRBV7-9	CASSLGPPAHAIQYF	TGTGCCAGCAGCTTAGGCCCCCCCGCCCACGCTATTCAGTACTTC
NA	TRBJ1-3	NA	13	TRBV28	CASSFRARGPIYF	TGTGCCAGCAGTTTTAGGGCCAGGGGACCCATATATTTT